Listed below are T cell receptor beta chains from one sample, sequenced in a study of response to subunit inactivated influenza vaccine. TCRdb re-called the RT-PCR reads through MiXCR, storing one row per CDR3 protein. This sample yields around 490,000 distinct CDR3 sequences, of which around 8% are seen a single time; roughly 13% belongs to the top ten. The specimen comprised PBMCs from blood, sampled less than 25 months after vaccination. These receptors all stem from a man in his fifties or sixties who received an inactivated influenza vaccine. CDR3s include the opening cysteine and the closing phenylalanine or tryptophan. D genes are given only for firm matches. For some rows the clone size is stated as once, few or many, or as a class when expanded; others skip it.

size	D	V	J	CDR3	DNA
many	TRBD1	TRBV7-2	TRBJ2-7	CASSFRQGPNEQYF	TGTGCCAGCAGCTTTCGACAGGGGCCAAACGAGCAGTACTTC
many	NA	TRBV2	TRBJ2-6	CASSAGSGANVLTF	TGTGCCAGCAGTGCAGGCTCTGGGGCCAACGTCCTGACTTTC
few	NA	TRBV3-1	TRBJ1-2	CASSQPRQAPYGYTF	TGTGCCAGCAGCCAACCCAGGCAGGCCCCCTATGGCTACACCTTC
few	NA	TRBV7-2	TRBJ1-5	CASSESGFEPQHF	TGTGCCAGCAGCGAAAGTGGGTTTGAGCCCCAGCATTTT
few	TRBD2	TRBV20-1	TRBJ2-3	CSASGTSGKAQYF	TGCAGTGCTAGCGGGACTAGCGGGAAGGCGCAGTATTTT
NA	NA	TRBV9	TRBJ1-6	CARSVGVGNSPLHF	TGTGCCCGCAGCGTCGGGGTTGGTAATTCACCCCTCCACTTT
few	NA	TRBV6-2/TRBV6-3	TRBJ2-1	CASNLAVYNEQFF	TGTGCCAGCAACCTGGCAGTTTACAATGAGCAGTTCTTC
few	NA	TRBV4-3	TRBJ1-6	CASSQEEGTTYNSPLHF	TGCGCCAGCAGCCAAGAGGAGGGTACCACCTATAATTCACCCCTCCACTTT
few	NA	TRBV3-1	TRBJ2-7	CASSQEGGFYEQYF	TGTGCCAGCAGCCAAGAAGGTGGGTTCTACGAGCAGTACTTC
NA	NA	TRBV7-2	TRBJ1-1	CASSPPPRQNTEAFF	TGTGCCAGCAGCCCGCCACCCCGACAGAACACTGAAGCTTTCTTT
many	TRBD2	TRBV14	TRBJ2-7	CASSQDRLAGDEQYF	TGTGCCAGCAGCCAAGATCGGCTAGCGGGAGACGAGCAGTACTTC
NA	TRBD2	TRBV11-3	TRBJ2-5	CASSLHGTKETQYF	TGTGCCAGCAGCTTGCATGGGACTAAAGAGACCCAGTACTTC
many	NA	TRBV15	TRBJ2-2	CATSRDNLGELFF	TGTGCCACCAGCAGAGACAACCTCGGGGAGCTGTTTTTT
many	NA	TRBV4-2	TRBJ2-3	CASSLRAGHISTDTQYF	TGTGCCAGCAGCCTCCGCGCAGGCCACATTAGCACAGATACGCAGTATTTT
few	TRBD1	TRBV6-1	TRBJ2-3	CASRKQGPSTDTQYF	TGTGCCAGCAGGAAACAGGGGCCGAGCACAGATACGCAGTATTTT
many	NA	TRBV15	TRBJ2-7	CATSFEGTYEQYF	TGTGCCACCAGCTTTGAGGGGACCTACGAGCAGTACTTC
NA	TRBD1	TRBV5-4	TRBJ2-7	CASRIDRGEAYEQYF	TGTGCCAGCAGAATTGACAGGGGCGAAGCCTACGAGCAGTACTTC
many	NA	TRBV11-2	TRBJ2-1	CASSPTWASSYNEQFF	TGTGCCAGCAGCCCGACGTGGGCTAGCTCCTACAATGAGCAGTTCTTC
few	TRBD1	TRBV2	TRBJ2-5	CASTPGTGGETQYF	TGTGCCAGCACTCCCGGGACAGGGGGGGAGACCCAGTACTTC
NA	TRBD2	TRBV10-3	TRBJ2-3	CATRLAGGTETQYF	TGTGCCACGCGACTAGCGGGAGGCACAGAGACGCAGTATTTT
few	TRBD2	TRBV11-2	TRBJ2-1	CASRLGGQRAGGRYNEQFF	TGTGCCAGCAGATTAGGGGGACAGAGAGCGGGGGGCCGCTACAATGAGCAGTTCTTC
many	NA	TRBV29-1	TRBJ2-1	CSVDGLGFPYNEQFF	TGCAGCGTTGACGGACTGGGCTTCCCCTACAATGAGCAGTTCTTC
many	TRBD2	TRBV27	TRBJ2-3	CASSVFPSGGYTDTQYF	TGTGCCAGCAGTGTATTCCCTAGCGGGGGATACACAGATACGCAGTATTTT
few	NA	TRBV20-1	TRBJ2-7	CSATQDSYEQYF	TGCAGTGCTACACAGGATTCCTACGAGCAGTACTTC
many	NA	TRBV9	TRBJ2-5	CASSVAREETQYF	TGTGCCAGCAGCGTAGCCAGGGAAGAGACCCAGTACTTC
many	NA	TRBV7-2	TRBJ2-7	CASSPNIGSYEQYF	TGTGCCAGCAGCCCGAACATAGGCTCCTACGAGCAGTACTTC
many	NA	TRBV29-1	TRBJ2-5	CSVEPPGETQYF	TGCAGCGTTGAACCTCCAGGAGAGACCCAGTACTTC
few	NA	TRBV6-5	TRBJ2-7	CASSPNGYEQYF	TGTGCCAGCAGCCCAAACGGCTACGAGCAGTACTTC
NA	TRBD1	TRBV28	TRBJ1-5	CASSLFAGGFNQPQHF	TGTGCCAGCAGTTTATTTGCAGGGGGCTTCAATCAGCCCCAGCATTTT
NA	NA	TRBV5-1	TRBJ2-7	CASMPYPRGASYEQYF	TGCGCCAGCATGCCCTATCCCCGGGGCGCTTCATACGAGCAGTACTTC
few	TRBD1	TRBV30	TRBJ1-2	CAWSTQGIYGYTF	TGTGCCTGGTCGACACAGGGGATCTATGGCTACACCTTC
few	NA	TRBV7-9	TRBJ2-2	CASSLLLVADGELFF	TGTGCCAGCAGCTTATTGCTAGTAGCGGACGGGGAGCTGTTTTTT
NA	TRBD2	TRBV9	TRBJ2-3	CASSVVSTSPDTQYF	TGTGCCAGCAGCGTAGTCTCGACTAGCCCAGATACGCAGTATTTT
few	NA	TRBV20-1	TRBJ2-1	CSARDLDSFSYNEQFF	TGCAGTGCTAGAGATCTGGATAGTTTTTCCTACAATGAGCAGTTCTTC
NA	NA	TRBV28	TRBJ2-7	CASQSVIYEQYF	TGTGCCAGCCAATCGGTCATCTACGAGCAGTACTTC
few	NA	TRBV20-1	TRBJ2-5	CSGVGAQETQYF	TGCAGTGGGGTGGGGGCCCAAGAGACCCAGTACTTC
NA	NA	TRBV5-1	TRBJ2-5	CASSLGGFEETQYF	TGCGCCAGCAGCTTGGGGGGGTTCGAAGAGACCCAGTACTTC
few	NA	TRBV6-5	TRBJ1-5	CASSYRSQGRGQNQPQHF	TGTGCCAGCAGTTATAGGTCGCAGGGCCGCGGTCAAAATCAGCCCCAGCATTTT
NA	NA	TRBV28	TRBJ2-7	CASRRDFRAPSYEQYF	TGTGCCAGCAGACGGGACTTTCGGGCCCCCTCCTACGAGCAGTACTTC
many	NA	TRBV29-1	TRBJ2-1	CSARPGNEQFF	TGCAGCGCACGCCCGGGCAATGAGCAGTTCTTC
few	TRBD1	TRBV30	TRBJ1-1	CAGDSDYGTEAFF	TGTGCCGGGGACAGCGACTACGGCACTGAAGCTTTCTTT
NA	TRBD1	TRBV10-1	TRBJ2-2	CASSEIRGRGTGELFF	TGCGCCAGCAGTGAAATAAGGGGGCGCGGGACCGGGGAGCTGTTTTTT
many	NA	TRBV7-7	TRBJ2-5	CASSLNNQETQYF	TGTGCTAGCAGCCTGAATAACCAAGAGACCCAGTACTTC
NA	TRBD1	TRBV19	TRBJ2-7	CASSIARGQGSYEQYF	TGTGCCAGTAGTATAGCTCGGGGACAGGGCTCCTACGAGCAGTACTTC
NA	NA	TRBV5-6	TRBJ2-3	CASSRGSGNTDTQYF	TGTGCCAGCAGCAGGGGTAGCGGAAACACAGATACGCAGTATTTT
NA	TRBD2	TRBV15	TRBJ2-1	CATSRWTSWSSYNEQFF	TGTGCCACCAGCAGGTGGACTAGCTGGAGCTCCTACAATGAGCAGTTCTTC
NA	NA	TRBV12-3/TRBV12-4	TRBJ2-2	CASRGLGRGELFF	TGTGCCAGCAGGGGGTTGGGTCGAGGGGAGCTGTTTTTT
NA	NA	TRBV20-1	TRBJ2-3	CSARRGRQEDTQYF	TGCAGTGCTAGAAGAGGTAGACAGGAAGATACGCAGTATTTT
many	NA	TRBV7-9	TRBJ2-1	CASSLSVAYNEQFF	TGTGCCAGCAGCTTGTCGGTGGCCTACAATGAGCAGTTCTTC
few	NA	TRBV7-2	TRBJ1-4	CASSPLGGGGVKLFF	TGTGCCAGCAGCCCCCTGGGTGGAGGGGGAGTAAAACTGTTTTTT
NA	NA	TRBV5-1	TRBJ2-2	CATKPSNTGELFF	TGCGCCACCAAACCTTCGAACACCGGGGAGCTGTTTTTT
few	TRBD1	TRBV24-1	TRBJ2-3	CATSDSGTGVTSLTDTQYF	TGTGCCACCAGTGATTCCGGGACAGGGGTGACCTCCCTCACAGATACGCAGTATTTT
NA	NA	TRBV12-3/TRBV12-4	TRBJ1-2	CASGVMGWRGYTF	TGTGCCAGCGGAGTTATGGGGTGGCGGGGCTACACCTTC
many	NA	TRBV2	TRBJ1-5	CASIGGPGQPQHF	TGTGCCAGCATTGGGGGCCCAGGTCAGCCCCAGCATTTT